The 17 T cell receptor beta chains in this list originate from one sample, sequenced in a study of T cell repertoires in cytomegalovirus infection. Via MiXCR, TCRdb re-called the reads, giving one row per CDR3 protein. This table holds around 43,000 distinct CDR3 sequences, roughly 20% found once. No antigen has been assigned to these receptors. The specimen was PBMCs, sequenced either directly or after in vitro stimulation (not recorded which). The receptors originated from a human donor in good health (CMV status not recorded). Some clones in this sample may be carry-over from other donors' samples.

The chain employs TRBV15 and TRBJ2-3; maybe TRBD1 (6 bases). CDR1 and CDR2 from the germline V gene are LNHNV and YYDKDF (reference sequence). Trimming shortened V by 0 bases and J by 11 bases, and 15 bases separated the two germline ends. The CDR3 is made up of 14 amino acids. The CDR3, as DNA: TGTGCCACCAGCAGAGACGGAGCCAGGGACATGCAGTATTTT. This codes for CATSRDGARDMQYF.

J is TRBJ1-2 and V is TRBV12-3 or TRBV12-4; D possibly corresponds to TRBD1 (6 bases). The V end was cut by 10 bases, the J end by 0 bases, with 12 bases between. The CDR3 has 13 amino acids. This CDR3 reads CATRTATNYGYTF. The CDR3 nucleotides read TGTGCCACCCGGACAGCTACTAACTATGGCTACACCTTC.

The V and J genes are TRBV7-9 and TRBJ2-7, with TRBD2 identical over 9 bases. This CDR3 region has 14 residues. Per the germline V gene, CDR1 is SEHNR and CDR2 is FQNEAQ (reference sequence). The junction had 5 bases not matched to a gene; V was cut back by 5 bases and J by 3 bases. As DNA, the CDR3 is TGTGCCAGCAGCGGGTTAGCGGGAGTCTACGAGCAGTACTTC. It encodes CASSGLAGVYEQYF. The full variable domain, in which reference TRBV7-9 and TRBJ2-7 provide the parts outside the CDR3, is DTGVSQNPRHKITKRGQNVTFRCDPISEHNRLYWYRQTLGQGPEFLTYFQNEAQLEKSRLLSDRFSAERPKGSFSTLEIQRTEQGDSAMYLCASSGLAGVYEQYFGPGTRLTVT.

CDR3 residues: CASSPGLAGRNEQFF. The DNA of the CDR3 is TGTGCCAGCAGCCCGGGACTAGCGGGACGCAATGAGCAGTTCTTC. V usage is TRBV7-9 and J usage is TRBJ2-1, with 13 bases matching TRBD2. CDR1 and CDR2 from the germline V gene are SEHNR and FQNEAQ (reference sequence). V lost 5 bases, J lost 6 bases, and 4 bases stayed unmatched. This CDR3 is built from 15 residues.

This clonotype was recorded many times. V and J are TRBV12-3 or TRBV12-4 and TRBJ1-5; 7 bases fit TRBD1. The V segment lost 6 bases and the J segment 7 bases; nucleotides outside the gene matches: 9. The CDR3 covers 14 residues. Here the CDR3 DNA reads TGTGCCAGCAGCCCGACAGGGTTAGGACAGCCCCAGCATTTT. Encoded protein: CASSPTGLGQPQHF.

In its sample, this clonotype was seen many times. The CDR3 coding sequence is TGTGCCAGTAGTATCCTCTCTCCGGGTATTGAGCAGTTCTTC. Residues: CASSILSPGIEQFF. The J gene is TRBJ2-1, the V gene TRBV19; D ambiguous. Trimming took off 3 bases at V and 9 bases at J, with 15 bases between the two ends. Germline V gene data show CDR1 as LNHDA and CDR2 as SQIVND (reference sequence). The CDR3 is 14 amino acids.

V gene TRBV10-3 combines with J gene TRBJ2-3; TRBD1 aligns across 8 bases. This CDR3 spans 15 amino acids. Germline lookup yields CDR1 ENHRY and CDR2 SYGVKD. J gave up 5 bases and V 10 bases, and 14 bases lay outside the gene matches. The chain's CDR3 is CATAKTGTGGDTQYF. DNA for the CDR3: TGTGCCACCGCAAAAACCGGGACAGGCGGAGATACGCAGTATTTT.

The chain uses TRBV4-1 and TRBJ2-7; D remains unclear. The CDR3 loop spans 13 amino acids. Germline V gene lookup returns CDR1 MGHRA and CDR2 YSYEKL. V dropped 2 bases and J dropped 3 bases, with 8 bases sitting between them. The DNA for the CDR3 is TGCGCCAGCAGCCAATGGGCAGGCTACGAGCAGTACTTC. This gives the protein CASSQWAGYEQYF.

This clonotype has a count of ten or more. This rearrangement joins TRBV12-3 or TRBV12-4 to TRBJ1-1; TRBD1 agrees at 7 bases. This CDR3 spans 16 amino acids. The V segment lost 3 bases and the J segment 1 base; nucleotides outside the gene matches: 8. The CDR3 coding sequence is TGTGCCAGCAGTTTTCACACAGGGGAGGCGAACACTGAAGCTTTCTTT. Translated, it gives CASSFHTGEANTEAFF.

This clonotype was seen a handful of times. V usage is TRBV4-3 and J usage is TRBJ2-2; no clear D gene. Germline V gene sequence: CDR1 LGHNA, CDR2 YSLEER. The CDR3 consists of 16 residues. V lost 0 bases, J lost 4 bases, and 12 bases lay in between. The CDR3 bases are TGCGCCAGCAGCCAAGAGGGTGGATCAGTCACCGGGGAGCTGTTTTTT. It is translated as CASSQEGGSVTGELFF.

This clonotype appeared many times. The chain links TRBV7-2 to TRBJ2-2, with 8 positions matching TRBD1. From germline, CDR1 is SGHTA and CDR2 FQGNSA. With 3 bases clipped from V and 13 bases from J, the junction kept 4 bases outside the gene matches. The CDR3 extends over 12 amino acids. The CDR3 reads CASSFQGAWLFF. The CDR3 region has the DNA TGTGCCAGCAGCTTCCAGGGGGCTTGGCTGTTTTTT.

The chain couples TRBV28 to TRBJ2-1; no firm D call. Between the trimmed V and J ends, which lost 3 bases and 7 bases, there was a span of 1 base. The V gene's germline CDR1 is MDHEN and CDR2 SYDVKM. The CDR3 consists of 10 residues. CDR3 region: CASSLNEQFF. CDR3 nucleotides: TGTGCCAGCAGTTTGAATGAGCAGTTCTTC.

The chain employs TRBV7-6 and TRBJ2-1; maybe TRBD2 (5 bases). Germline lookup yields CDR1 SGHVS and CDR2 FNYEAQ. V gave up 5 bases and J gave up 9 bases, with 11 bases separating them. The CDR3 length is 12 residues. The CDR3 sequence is CASSRGGGEQFF. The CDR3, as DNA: TGTGCCAGCAGCCGTGGAGGCGGTGAGCAGTTCTTC.

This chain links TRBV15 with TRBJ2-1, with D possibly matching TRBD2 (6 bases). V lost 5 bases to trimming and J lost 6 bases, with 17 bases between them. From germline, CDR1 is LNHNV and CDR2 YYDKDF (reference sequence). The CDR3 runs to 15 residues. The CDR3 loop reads CATSFKGLGGNEQFF. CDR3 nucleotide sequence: TGTGCCACCAGCTTCAAGGGACTGGGTGGCAATGAGCAGTTCTTC.

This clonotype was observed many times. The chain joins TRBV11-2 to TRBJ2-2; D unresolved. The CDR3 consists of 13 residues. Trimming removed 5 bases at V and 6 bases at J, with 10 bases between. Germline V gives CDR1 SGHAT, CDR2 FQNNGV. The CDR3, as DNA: TGTGCCAGCAGCCCCCGCGAGCCCGGGGAGCTGTTTTTT. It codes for CASSPREPGELFF.

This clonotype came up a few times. The CDR3 is CASTPSLVSYNEQFF. CDR3 sequence (DNA): TGTGCCAGCACCCCTTCCCTAGTCTCCTACAATGAGCAGTTCTTC. The chain recombines TRBV5-4 with TRBJ2-1, with D unclear. The CDR3 consists of 15 residues. V lost 6 bases and J lost 0, with 13 bases in between. Germline V gene sequence: CDR1 SGHNT, CDR2 YYREEE (reference sequence).

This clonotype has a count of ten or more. The CDR3, as DNA: TGTGCCAGCAGCATACGGGACTTTTACGAGCAGTACTTC. Encoded protein: CASSIRDFYEQYF. This rearrangement joins TRBV7-6 to TRBJ2-7; a possible D gene is TRBD2 (6 bases). Germline assignment: CDR1 SGHVS and CDR2 FNYEAQ. V was trimmed by 5 bases and J by 4 bases, leaving 12 bases between them. This CDR3 region has 13 residues.